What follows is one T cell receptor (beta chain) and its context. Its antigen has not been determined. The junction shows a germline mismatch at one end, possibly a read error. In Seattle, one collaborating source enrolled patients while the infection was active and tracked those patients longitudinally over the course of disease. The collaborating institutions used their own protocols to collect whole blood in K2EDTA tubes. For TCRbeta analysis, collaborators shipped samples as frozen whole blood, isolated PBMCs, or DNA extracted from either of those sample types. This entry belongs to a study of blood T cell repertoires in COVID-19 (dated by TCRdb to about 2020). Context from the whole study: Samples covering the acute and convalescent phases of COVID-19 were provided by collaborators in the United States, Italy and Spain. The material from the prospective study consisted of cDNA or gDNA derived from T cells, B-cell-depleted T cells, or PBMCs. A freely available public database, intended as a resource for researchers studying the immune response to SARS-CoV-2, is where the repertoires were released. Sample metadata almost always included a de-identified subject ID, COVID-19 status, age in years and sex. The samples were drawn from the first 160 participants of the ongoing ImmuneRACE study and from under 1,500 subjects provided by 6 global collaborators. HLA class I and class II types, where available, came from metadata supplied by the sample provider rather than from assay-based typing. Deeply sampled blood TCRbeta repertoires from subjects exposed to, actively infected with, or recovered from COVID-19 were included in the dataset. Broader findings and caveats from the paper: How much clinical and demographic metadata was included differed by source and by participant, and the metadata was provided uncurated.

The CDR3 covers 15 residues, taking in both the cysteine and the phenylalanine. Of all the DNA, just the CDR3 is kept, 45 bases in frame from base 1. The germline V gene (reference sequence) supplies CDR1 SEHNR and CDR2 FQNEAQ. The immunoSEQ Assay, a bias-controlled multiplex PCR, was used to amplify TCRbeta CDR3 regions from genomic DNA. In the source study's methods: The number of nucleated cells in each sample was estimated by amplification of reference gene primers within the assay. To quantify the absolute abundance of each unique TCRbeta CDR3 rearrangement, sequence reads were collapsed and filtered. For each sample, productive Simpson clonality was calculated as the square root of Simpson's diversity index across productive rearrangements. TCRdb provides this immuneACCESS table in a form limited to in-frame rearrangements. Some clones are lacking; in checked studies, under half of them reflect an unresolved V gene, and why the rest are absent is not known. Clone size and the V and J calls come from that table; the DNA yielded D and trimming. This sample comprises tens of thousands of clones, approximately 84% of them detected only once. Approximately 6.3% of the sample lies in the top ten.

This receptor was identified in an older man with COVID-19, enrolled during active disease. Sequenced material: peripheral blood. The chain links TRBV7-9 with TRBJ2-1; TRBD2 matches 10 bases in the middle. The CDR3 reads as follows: CASSLGLAVDNEQFF. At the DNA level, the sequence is TGTGCCAGCAGTTTAGGACTAGCGGTGGACAATGAGCAGTTCTTC.